This T cell receptor (beta chain) was recovered during a study of metastatic and nonmetastatic thyroid tumors. Ahead of thyroid surgery, no patient had received treatment of any kind. Germline assignment: CDR1 MDHEN and CDR2 SYDVKM. The ends were cut back, 5 bases at V and 3 bases at J, with 8 bases in the middle. The CDR3 is made up of 12 amino acids. This clone was seen repeatedly, ten times or more. The identical CDR3 is also encoded by other nucleotide sequences in the sample. TCRdb reanalyzed the PCR reads via MiXCR. The sample includes about 40,000 clones, approximately 17% of them seen just once.

The sequence came from a female donor with papillary thyroid cancer or a benign thyroid nodule (not recorded which). Some clones in this sample may be carry-over from other donors' samples. The gene calls are TRBV28 and TRBJ2-7; TRBD1 is a possible D gene (6 bases). Sequenced material: tumor tissue. The CDR3 DNA reads TGTGCCAGCAGTACAGGGTACTACGAGCAGTACTTC. Protein sequence: CASSTGYYEQYF. Using reference TRBV28 and TRBJ2-7 for the parts outside the CDR3, the full variable domain is DVKVTQSSRYLVKRTGEKVFLECVQDMDHENMFWYRQDPGLGLRLIYFSYDVKMKEKGDIPEGYSVSREKKERFSLILESASTNQTSMYLCASSTGYYEQYFGPGTRLTVT.